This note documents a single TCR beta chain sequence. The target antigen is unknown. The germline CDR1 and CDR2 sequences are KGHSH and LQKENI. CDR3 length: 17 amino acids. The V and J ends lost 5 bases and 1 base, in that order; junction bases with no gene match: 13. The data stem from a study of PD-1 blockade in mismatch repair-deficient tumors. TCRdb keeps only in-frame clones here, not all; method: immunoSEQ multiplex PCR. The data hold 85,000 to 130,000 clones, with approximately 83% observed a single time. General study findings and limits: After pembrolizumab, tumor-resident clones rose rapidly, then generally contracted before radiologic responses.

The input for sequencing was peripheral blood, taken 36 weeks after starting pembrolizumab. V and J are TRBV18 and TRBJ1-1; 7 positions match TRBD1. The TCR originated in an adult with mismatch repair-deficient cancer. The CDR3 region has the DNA TGTGCCAGCTCATCCGCGGGGTCGGGACAGACGAACACTGAAGCTTTCTTT. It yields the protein CASSSAGSGQTNTEAFF.